Listed below are T cell receptor beta chains from one sample, sequenced in a study of blood T cells in healthy people across ages. TCRdb re-called the 5' RACE reads through MiXCR, storing one row per CDR3 protein. The table records hundreds of thousands of distinct CDR3 sequences, roughly 56% of them present only once. The source material was blood. These receptors were taken from a man aged 35 to 55 in good health. The CDR3 runs from the conserved cysteine through the conserved F or W. The D gene is left open where the match is weak. Some rows mark clone size as missing; the rest say once, few, many or name a class of expanded clone.

D: .; size: .; J: TRBJ1-2; V: TRBV14; length: 14; DNA: TGTGCCAGCAGCCAGTCACAGGGAAGGGATGGCTACACCTTC; CDR3: CASSQSQGRDGYTF
D: TRBD1; size: .; J: TRBJ2-2; V: TRBV28; length: 15; DNA: TGTGCCAGCAGTGGGGACAGGGGTAGAACCGGGGAGCTGTTTTTT; CDR3: CASSGDRGRTGELFF
D: .; size: .; J: TRBJ2-1; V: TRBV5-1; length: 14; DNA: TGCGCCAGCAGCTTCCAGAGCTCCTACAATGAGCAGTTCTTC; CDR3: CASSFQSSYNEQFF
D: .; size: few; J: TRBJ2-5; V: TRBV12-3/TRBV12-4; length: 12; DNA: TGTGCCAGCACCTACACGCTGAGTGAGCAGTACTTC; CDR3: CASTYTLSEQYF
D: .; size: .; J: TRBJ1-2; V: TRBV5-1; length: 13; DNA: TGCGCCAGCAGTCAGACCCAACGGGTTGGCTACACCTTC; CDR3: CASSQTQRVGYTF
D: TRBD1; size: few; J: TRBJ2-5; V: TRBV5-1; length: 14; DNA: TGCGCCAGCAGCCACGACAGGGTACAAGAGACCCAGTACTTC; CDR3: CASSHDRVQETQYF
D: .; size: .; J: TRBJ1-1; V: TRBV6-6; length: 15; DNA: TGTGCCAGCAGTTACTCTGGGGGAGGAGGCACTGAAGCTTTCTTT; CDR3: CASSYSGGGGTEAFF
D: .; size: .; J: TRBJ2-1; V: TRBV12-3/TRBV12-4; length: 15; DNA: TGTGCCAGTACCCCGTCGTCTAGCTCCTACAATGAGCAGTTCTTC; CDR3: CASTPSSSSYNEQFF
D: .; size: .; J: TRBJ1-5; V: TRBV5-1; length: 13; DNA: TGCGCCGGCAGCTTGGTAGGGGATCAGCCCCAGCATTTT; CDR3: CAGSLVGDQPQHF
D: .; size: .; J: TRBJ1-6; V: TRBV12-3/TRBV12-4; length: 13; DNA: TGTGCCAGCAGTCCGACCACCTATTCACCCCTCCACTTT; CDR3: CASSPTTYSPLHF
D: TRBD2; size: .; J: TRBJ2-5; V: TRBV3-1; length: 16; DNA: TGTGCCAGCAGCCAAGAACTAGCGGGAGGGCCCGAGACCCAGTACTTC; CDR3: CASSQELAGGPETQYF
D: .; size: .; J: TRBJ1-2; V: TRBV28; length: 12; DNA: TGTGCCAGCATGGTGGGTTCGAGGGGCTACACCTTC; CDR3: CASMVGSRGYTF
D: .; size: .; J: TRBJ1-1; V: TRBV7-2; length: 18; DNA: TGTGCCAGCAGCTTAGTCAAGGGGATTGGAAGGATTGGCACTGAAGCTTTCTTT; CDR3: CASSLVKGIGRIGTEAFF
D: .; size: .; J: TRBJ2-5; V: TRBV5-6; length: 14; DNA: TGTGCCAGCACCCGACACAGGGAACAAGAGACCCAGTACTTC; CDR3: CASTRHREQETQYF
D: .; size: .; J: TRBJ1-1; V: TRBV2; length: 12; DNA: TGTGCCAGCAACACCAGGGGCTTCGAAGCTTTCTTT; CDR3: CASNTRGFEAFF
D: .; size: .; J: TRBJ1-6; V: TRBV4-3; length: 13; DNA: TGCGCCAGCAGCCAATCAGGGAATTCACCCCTCCACTTT; CDR3: CASSQSGNSPLHF
D: TRBD1; size: .; J: TRBJ1-5; V: TRBV5-1; length: 14; DNA: TGCGCCAGTAGTAAGACAGGGCTCAATCAGCCCCAGCATTTT; CDR3: CASSKTGLNQPQHF
D: TRBD2; size: .; J: TRBJ2-3; V: TRBV10-3; length: 14; DNA: TGTGCCATCCTCCCGGGGGGAGGGTCAGATACGCAGTATTTT; CDR3: CAILPGGGSDTQYF
D: .; size: few; J: TRBJ2-7; V: TRBV27; length: 16; DNA: TGTGCCAGCAGTTGGTCAGCCGGATTTAGCTCCTACGAGCAGTACTTC; CDR3: CASSWSAGFSSYEQYF
D: .; size: once; J: TRBJ1-1; V: TRBV12-1; length: 12; DNA: TGTGCCATTCCCTACCCCGCAATGCAAGCTTTCTTT; CDR3: CAIPYPAMQAFF
D: .; size: few; J: TRBJ1-6; V: TRBV27; length: 19; DNA: TGTGCCAGCTCGAAGGGGCAAAACCTCCCGAGCTCCTATAATTCACCCCTCCACTTT; CDR3: CASSKGQNLPSSYNSPLHF
D: TRBD1; size: few; J: TRBJ2-7; V: TRBV27; length: 13; DNA: TGTGCCAGCAGTTTGGGACAGGCTAGCGAGCAGTACTTC; CDR3: CASSLGQASEQYF
D: .; size: .; J: TRBJ2-4; V: TRBV7-9; length: 12; DNA: TGTGCCAGCAGTGGGGGCCAAAACATTCAGTACTTC; CDR3: CASSGGQNIQYF
D: TRBD2; size: .; J: TRBJ2-5; V: TRBV12-3/TRBV12-4; length: 13; DNA: TGTGCCAGCAGTATAGCGGGGAGAGAGACCCAGTACTTC; CDR3: CASSIAGRETQYF
D: TRBD1; size: .; J: TRBJ2-6; V: TRBV7-8; length: 17; DNA: TGTGCCAGCAGCTTAGGTGGGACAGAGGCTGGGGCCAACGTCCTGACTTTC; CDR3: CASSLGGTEAGANVLTF
D: .; size: .; J: TRBJ2-7; V: TRBV6-5; length: 14; DNA: TGTGCCAGCAGTTACAGTCGGCTCTCCTACGAGCAGTACTTC; CDR3: CASSYSRLSYEQYF
D: .; size: .; J: TRBJ2-7; V: TRBV7-9; length: 15; DNA: TGTGCCAGCAGCCGATTCGGGACGGATACCTACGAGCAGTACTTC; CDR3: CASSRFGTDTYEQYF
D: .; size: .; J: TRBJ2-1; V: TRBV20-1; length: 16; DNA: TGCAGTGCTAGAGATAAGCCCTCTCCTGGAAACAATGAGCAGTTCTTC; CDR3: CSARDKPSPGNNEQFF
D: TRBD1; size: .; J: TRBJ1-5; V: TRBV20-1; length: 14; DNA: TGCAGTGCCTGGACAGGGACGGAGAATCAGCCCCAGCATTTT; CDR3: CSAWTGTENQPQHF
D: .; size: few; J: TRBJ2-5; V: TRBV7-2; length: 15; DNA: TGTGCCAGCAGCCGAGTTTTAGCGGTTAGGGAGACCCAGTACTTC; CDR3: CASSRVLAVRETQYF
D: .; size: few; J: TRBJ1-6; V: TRBV25-1; length: 15; DNA: TGTGCCAGCAGCGATGGGAGAAAGGGGAGTTCACCCCTCCACTTT; CDR3: CASSDGRKGSSPLHF
D: TRBD2; size: .; J: TRBJ2-3; V: TRBV11-1; length: 17; DNA: TGTGCCAGCAGCTTAGAACTAGCGTGGGAGTATGGAGATACGCAGTATTTT; CDR3: CASSLELAWEYGDTQYF
D: TRBD1; size: .; J: TRBJ2-7; V: TRBV7-9; length: 19; DNA: TGTGCCAGCAGCACCCACGGTGATGGAAAAGACAGGGAGAAAGGCGAGCAGTACTTC; CDR3: CASSTHGDGKDREKGEQYF
D: TRBD2; size: .; J: TRBJ2-5; V: TRBV7-2; length: 17; DNA: TGTGCCAGCAGCGAACTGGTGACTAGCGTAACCCAAGAGACCCAGTACTTC; CDR3: CASSELVTSVTQETQYF
D: TRBD2; size: few; J: TRBJ2-7; V: TRBV4-3; length: 16; DNA: TGCGCCAGCAGCCAGGCCGGACTAGCGGGATTACCCGAGCAGTACTTC; CDR3: CASSQAGLAGLPEQYF
D: .; size: .; J: TRBJ2-3; V: TRBV28; length: 15; DNA: TGTGCCAGCAGTTCCCCACAGGGAAACTTGGATACGCAGTATTTT; CDR3: CASSSPQGNLDTQYF
D: .; size: many; J: TRBJ2-7; V: TRBV4-2; length: 15; DNA: TGTGCCAGCAGCCAAGAACAGCTAAACGAATACGAGCAGTACTTC; CDR3: CASSQEQLNEYEQYF
D: TRBD1; size: .; J: TRBJ1-4; V: TRBV6-6; length: 15; DNA: TGTGCCAGCAGTTACCCGGGACAGGGAGGAGAAAAACTGTTTTTT; CDR3: CASSYPGQGGEKLFF
D: TRBD2; size: .; J: TRBJ2-1; V: TRBV12-3/TRBV12-4; length: 17; DNA: TGTGCCAGCAGTTTCCTAGCGGGAGGTGGAAACAGGAATGAGCAGTTCTTC; CDR3: CASSFLAGGGNRNEQFF
D: TRBD2; size: few; J: TRBJ2-1; V: TRBV29-1; length: 14; DNA: TGCAGCGTTGAAGTAGCGGGAGTCTACAATGAGCAGTTCTTC; CDR3: CSVEVAGVYNEQFF
D: .; size: once; J: TRBJ2-4; V: TRBV7-6; length: 19; DNA: TGTGCCAGCAGCTTAGCGCCTTGGGGAGACAATAAGGCCAAAAACATTCAGTACTTC; CDR3: CASSLAPWGDNKAKNIQYF
D: .; size: .; J: TRBJ2-7; V: TRBV2; length: 15; DNA: TGTGCCAGCAGCGCCGGGACTGTGAGCTCCTACGAGCAGTACTTC; CDR3: CASSAGTVSSYEQYF
D: .; size: .; J: TRBJ2-1; V: TRBV7-2; length: 16; DNA: TGTGCCAGCAGTTCGGGACTCCTCCCTGGTTACAATGAGCAGTTCTTC; CDR3: CASSSGLLPGYNEQFF
D: .; size: once; J: TRBJ2-3; V: TRBV7-6; length: 14; DNA: TGTGCCAGCAGCTCCGTCGGGCCACCAGATACGCAGTATTTT; CDR3: CASSSVGPPDTQYF
D: TRBD2; size: .; J: TRBJ2-7; V: TRBV6-2/TRBV6-3; length: 19; DNA: TGTGCCAGCAGTTACTCGCGGGGACTAGCGGACATTAGCTCCTACGAGCAGTACTTC; CDR3: CASSYSRGLADISSYEQYF
D: TRBD2; size: few; J: TRBJ2-7; V: TRBV28; length: 16; DNA: TGTGCCAGCTTACAGTTTAGGCTTAGCGGGAGTTACGAGCAGTACTTC; CDR3: CASLQFRLSGSYEQYF
D: .; size: few; J: TRBJ1-2; V: TRBV5-5; length: 12; DNA: TGTGCCAGCAGCCCCGACATAAGGGGCTACACCTTC; CDR3: CASSPDIRGYTF
D: .; size: few; J: TRBJ1-4; V: TRBV3-1; length: 15; DNA: TGTGCCAGCAGCCAAGCGAGCCTCGGAGCGGGAAAACTGTTTTTT; CDR3: CASSQASLGAGKLFF
D: TRBD2; size: .; J: TRBJ2-7; V: TRBV6-1; length: 14; DNA: TGTGCCACAGAAGCGGGAGACCCCTCCTACGAGCAGTACTTC; CDR3: CATEAGDPSYEQYF